The 30 T cell receptor beta chains below come from one sample, sequenced in a study of T cells in Graves' hyperthyroidism and ophthalmopathy. TCR beta CDR3 regions were amplified from RNA transcripts. An initial round of RT-PCR targeting the TCR CDR3 relied on the HTBI primer set. TCRdb reprocessed the multiplex PCR reads with MiXCR, giving one entry per CDR3 protein. The sample carries over 200,000 distinct CDR3 sequences, 13% to 15% recorded once. The specimen sequenced was blood. Receptor source: a woman aged 40 to 50 with Graves' hyperthyroidism that later progressed to Graves' ophthalmopathy.

This clonotype was picked up a small number of times. This rearrangement joins TRBV7-9 to TRBJ2-7; TRBD2 aligns across 8 bases. Looked up from germline, CDR1 is SEHNR and CDR2 is FQNEAQ (reference sequence). This CDR3 contains 14 residues. V shed 5 bases, J shed 3 bases, and the junction held 6 bases outside the gene matches. The chain's CDR3 is CASSPLGGDYEQYF. The CDR3, as DNA: TGTGCCAGCAGCCCGCTCGGGGGGGACTACGAGCAGTACTTC.

This clonotype was counted at least ten times. V and J are TRBV7-6 and TRBJ2-3, with D uncertain. Germline CDR1 SGHVS, CDR2 FNYEAQ. The V and J ends lost 3 bases and 2 bases respectively, with 9 bases between them. CDR3 size: 14 residues. The CDR3 spells CASSFGLPTDTQYF. In DNA, the CDR3 is TGTGCCAGCAGCTTCGGCTTACCCACAGATACGCAGTATTTT.

V usage is TRBV4-1 and J usage is TRBJ1-5; possible D gene TRBD1, 6 bases. Germline lookup yields CDR1 MGHRA and CDR2 YSYEKL. The CDR3 covers 18 residues. The germline V and J ends were trimmed by 7 bases and 6 bases, with 28 bases remaining between them. DNA for the CDR3: TGCGCCAGCACCCCAAACGGAGGGGGAGGACGGTATAGTCAGCCCCAGCATTTT. It specifies CASTPNGGGGRYSQPQHF.

At least ten counts were recorded for this clonotype. CDR3 DNA sequence: TGTGCCAGCAGTTTGGCTAGCGGGAGCACCGGGGAGCTGTTTTTT. Its protein is CASSLASGSTGELFF. This sequence joins TRBV28 and TRBJ2-2, with 10 bases lining up with TRBD2. V lost 3 bases and J lost 4; bases outside the gene matches: 2. This CDR3 region has 15 residues. CDR1 is MDHEN and CDR2 is SYDVKM in the germline V gene.

The sample holds many counts of this clonotype. J is TRBJ2-7 and V is TRBV5-1, with 7 bases identical to TRBD2. Germline trimming cut 0 bases from V and 5 bases from J; bases unmatched to any gene: 8. In germline, CDR1 is SGHRS, CDR2 YFSETQ. CDR3 length: 15 amino acids. The CDR3 DNA reads TGCGCCAGCAGCTTGGCTGTGGGAGGGCCGGACGAGCAGTACTTC. Its protein product is CASSLAVGGPDEQYF.

This clonotype has a count of ten or more. The rearrangement uses TRBV3-1 and TRBJ2-7; 9 positions match TRBD2. J was trimmed by 5 bases and V by 4 bases; bases with no gene match: 6. CDR1 is LGHDT, CDR2 YNNKEL, per germline (reference sequence). The CDR3 has 14 amino acids. As DNA, the CDR3 is TGTGCCAGCAGCCGTAGCGGGAGCGGGGACGAGCAGTACTTC. Encoded protein: CASSRSGSGDEQYF.

This clonotype was recorded many times. The CDR3 DNA sequence: TGTGCCAGCAGCCAAGGACTCGCCCAAGAGACCCAGTACTTC. Translation gives CASSQGLAQETQYF. This chain links TRBV3-1 with TRBJ2-5; no clear D. The CDR3 loop spans 14 amino acids. The V and J ends lost 1 base and 1 base respectively, with 7 bases between them. Germline CDR1 is LGHDT and CDR2 is YNNKEL (reference sequence).

In its sample, this clonotype was seen many times. This rearrangement joins TRBV12-3 or TRBV12-4 to TRBJ1-2; 8 nucleotides line up with TRBD1. The CDR3 consists of 12 residues. V gave up 6 bases and J gave up 7 bases; unmatched junction bases: 4. The CDR3 loop reads CASRAGGGGYTF. CDR3 nucleotide sequence: TGTGCCAGCAGAGCAGGGGGCGGTGGCTACACCTTC.

This clonotype has at least ten counts. Here the CDR3 reads CASSSQGQGGFYGYTF. CDR3 in DNA: TGTGCCAGCAGCTCCCAAGGACAGGGCGGATTCTATGGCTACACCTTC. The chain uses TRBV5-5 and TRBJ1-2, with TRBD1 matching 8 bases. The CDR3 is 16 amino acids. CDR1 is SGHKS, CDR2 YYEKEE, per germline (reference sequence). After removal of 3 bases from V and 4 bases from J, the junction contained 11 bases not matched to a gene.

With respect to this clonotype: Likely a read error: the CDR3 ends without its conserved phenylalanine or tryptophan. J is TRBJ1-1 and V is TRBV29-1; D remains ambiguous. Germline CDR1 and CDR2: SQVTM and ANQGSEA. The CDR3 sequence is 12 residues long. Trimming stripped 5 bases from V and 4 bases from J, with 11 bases between. Here the CDR3 reads CSVRRFGTEAFS. CDR3 DNA sequence: TGCAGCGTTCGTCGGTTTGGCACTGAAGCTTTCTCT.

This clonotype was observed a few times. V usage is TRBV4-1 and J usage is TRBJ2-1; D is ambiguous. CDR3 length: 12 amino acids. Deletions cut 1 base from V and 9 bases from J, with 7 bases between. Germline V gene data show CDR1 as MGHRA and CDR2 as YSYEKL. The chain's CDR3 is CASSQGQVEQFF. DNA for the CDR3: TGCGCCAGCAGCCAAGGGCAGGTTGAGCAGTTCTTC.

This clonotype was recorded many times. J is TRBJ2-2 and V is TRBV28; tentative D call: TRBD1 (5 bases). V was shortened by 4 bases and J by 5 bases, with 11 bases between the two germline ends. The CDR3 is 14 amino acids. Germline values: CDR1 MDHEN, CDR2 SYDVKM. CDR3 protein: CASSYLAGTGELFF. In DNA form, the CDR3 reads TGTGCCAGCAGTTATCTCGCAGGGACCGGGGAGCTGTTTTTT.

This clonotype was seen ten or more times. The chain carries TRBV14 and TRBJ2-1; D perhaps matches TRBD2 (5 bases). V lost 4 bases to trimming and J lost 14 bases, with 15 bases between them. The CDR3 runs 12 residues. Germline CDR1 reads SGHDN; CDR2 reads FVKESK. This chain's CDR3 is CASSLKRQAEFF. CDR3 DNA sequence: TGTGCCAGCAGCCTTAAGCGGCAGGCAGAGTTCTTC.

This clonotype was found many times. The chain is built from TRBV29-1 and TRBJ2-3, with TRBD1 matching over 10 bases. The V gene's germline CDR1 is SQVTM and CDR2 ANQGSEA. Trimming removed 4 bases from V and 3 bases from J; junction bases left unmatched: 4. CDR3 length: 14 residues. The CDR3 protein is CSVVRQGATDTQYF. DNA for the CDR3: TGCAGCGTTGTTCGACAGGGGGCTACAGATACGCAGTATTTT.

This clonotype showed up many times. V and J are TRBV3-1 and TRBJ1-1, with a possible D match to TRBD1 (5 bases). Germline V gene sequence: CDR1 LGHDT, CDR2 YNNKEL (reference sequence). The CDR3 sequence is 15 residues long. The V gene lost 6 bases and the J gene lost 4 bases, with 18 bases spanning the gap. The CDR3 DNA reads TGTGCCAGCAGGACTAGTGACAGATTGGGCACTGAAGCTTTCTTT. It encodes CASRTSDRLGTEAFF.

The chain joins TRBV6-4 to TRBJ2-7, with TRBD1 matching 8 bases. Per germline, CDR1 MRHNA and CDR2 SNTAGT. The CDR3 totals 13 residues. V lost 10 bases, J lost 5 bases, and 10 bases stayed unmatched. Here the CDR3 DNA reads TGTGCCACCCAGAGGACAGGGACCCACGAGCAGTACTTC. It codes for CATQRTGTHEQYF.

This clonotype was seen many times. The chain uses TRBV4-1 and TRBJ2-3; TRBD2 agrees at 9 bases. V shed 0 bases and J 3 bases; nucleotides not matched to a gene: 10. The CDR3 length is 18 residues. CDR1 is MGHRA and CDR2 is YSYEKL in the germline V gene. The CDR3 bases are TGCGCCAGCAGCCAAGATTCCGGGGTAGCGGGAGTGACAGATACGCAGTATTTT. Translating gives CASSQDSGVAGVTDTQYF.

This clonotype has a count of ten or more. The V gene is TRBV25-1, the J gene TRBJ2-2; possible D gene TRBD2, 7 bases. The ends were cut back, 2 bases at V and 4 bases at J, with 17 bases in the middle. The CDR3 has 17 residues. Germline V gene sequence: CDR1 MGHDK, CDR2 SYGVNS. The CDR3 nucleotides are TGTGCCAGCAGTGAAAAGGGGGGGATCCTGTTCACCGGGGAGCTGTTTTTT. It encodes CASSEKGGILFTGELFF.

This clonotype was detected ten times or more. A junction boundary mismatches the germline segment, possibly from a read error. This chain links TRBV2 with TRBJ2-2, with 12 bases that match TRBD2. CDR3 length: 16 residues. CDR1 is SNHLY and CDR2 is FYNNEI in the germline V gene. The CDR3 nucleotides read TGTGTCAGCAGCCAGACTAGCGGGAGGAACACCGGGGAGCTGTTTTTT. Its translation is CVSSQTSGRNTGELFF.

This clonotype was found many times. The V and J genes are TRBV29-1 and TRBJ2-5; D remains ambiguous. CDR1 and CDR2 (germline): SQVTM, ANQGSEA. The CDR3 sequence is 10 residues long. V lost 4 bases, J lost 5 bases, and 5 bases lay in between. CDR3 amino acids: CSVARETQYF. CDR3 in DNA: TGCAGCGTTGCGAGGGAGACCCAGTACTTC. The full variable domain, its missing parts supplied by reference TRBV29-1 and TRBJ2-5, is SAVISQKPSRDICQRGTSLTIQCQVDSQVTMMFWYRQQPGQSLTLIATANQGSEATYESGFVIDKFPISRPNLTFSTLTVSNMSPEDSSIYLCSVARETQYFGPGTRLLVL.

The chain couples TRBV2 to TRBJ1-3, with D unclear. V was clipped by 11 bases and J by 4 bases, with 15 bases between them. The CDR3 runs to 13 residues. Germline values: CDR1 SNHLY, CDR2 FYNNEI. The CDR3 is CASESGFGNTIYF. The CDR3 nucleotides read TGTGCCTCAGAGTCGGGGTTCGGAAACACCATATATTTT.

This clonotype was detected a few times. The chain is built from TRBV19 and TRBJ2-5; D unclear. The V end was cut by 9 bases, the J end by 2 bases, with 13 bases between. From germline, CDR1 is LNHDA and CDR2 SQIVND (reference sequence). The CDR3 loop spans 13 amino acids. CDR3 sequence reads: CARRTRRQETQYF. CDR3 coding DNA: TGTGCCAGAAGAACCAGAAGGCAAGAGACCCAGTACTTC.

At least ten counts were recorded for this clonotype. V gene TRBV6-5 combines with J gene TRBJ2-1; either TRBD1 or TRBD2 may fit D (5 bases each). This CDR3 comprises 14 residues. CDR1 and CDR2 from the germline V gene are MNHEY and SVGAGI. V lost 0 bases to trimming and J lost 7 bases, with 10 bases between them. The CDR3 bases are TGTGCCAGCAGTTACTCCGGGACCCGAAATGAGCAGTTCTTC. This encodes CASSYSGTRNEQFF.

The genes are TRBV7-9 and TRBJ1-1, with D tentatively TRBD1 (5 bases). The V end lost 4 bases, the J end lost 2 bases, and 8 bases lay between the germline ends. The CDR3 runs to 13 residues. Looked up from germline, CDR1 is SEHNR and CDR2 is FQNEAQ (reference sequence). DNA of the CDR3: TGTGCCAGCAGCTCCGGGGCTAACACTGAAGCTTTCTTT. As protein: CASSSGANTEAFF.

This clonotype was counted only a few times. The V and J genes are TRBV6-1 and TRBJ2-6, with TRBD2 matching over 13 bases. The V segment lost 7 bases and the J segment 4 bases; nucleotides outside the gene matches: 7. The CDR3 is made up of 17 amino acids. Germline V gives CDR1 MNHNS, CDR2 SASEGT. Here the CDR3 DNA reads TGTGCCAGCACCTTACTAGCGGGAGGGTACGGGGCCAACGTCCTGACTTTC. It yields the protein CASTLLAGGYGANVLTF.

This clonotype has ten or more counts. The chain has TRBV3-1 and TRBJ2-1, with D perhaps TRBD2 (7 bases). V lost 3 bases to trimming and J lost 0 bases, with 18 bases between them. CDR3 length: 18 amino acids. Looked up from germline, CDR1 is LGHDT and CDR2 is YNNKEL (reference sequence). CDR3 in amino acids: CASSQWGGGEGSYNEQFF. For the CDR3, the DNA is TGTGCCAGCAGCCAGTGGGGAGGGGGAGAGGGCTCCTACAATGAGCAGTTCTTC.

The rearrangement joins TRBV30 to TRBJ2-3; a possible D gene is TRBD1 (7 bases). CDR1 is GTSNPN, CDR2 SVGIG, per germline (reference sequence). The CDR3 totals 12 residues. Trimming cost V 5 bases and J 3 bases, with 9 bases left between them. CDR3 sequence reads: CAWAGGTDTQYF. The DNA for the CDR3 is TGTGCCTGGGCAGGGGGGACAGATACGCAGTATTTT.

This clonotype showed up many times. This chain connects TRBV7-3 to TRBJ2-1, with 9 bases fitting TRBD2. From germline, CDR1 is SGHTA and CDR2 FQGTGA. V was pared by 5 bases and J by 4 bases, with 9 bases of the junction left unmatched. CDR3 length equals 16 residues. DNA of the CDR3: TGTGCCAGCAGCCCACGAGGGGCGGGAGGGTACAATGAGCAGTTCTTC. This gives the protein CASSPRGAGGYNEQFF.

This clonotype was observed at least ten times. The chain combines TRBV3-1 with TRBJ1-1; TRBD1 might be the D (6 bases). V was trimmed by 0 bases and J by 11 bases, leaving 13 bases between them. Germline V gene sequence: CDR1 LGHDT, CDR2 YNNKEL (reference sequence). The CDR3 consists of 13 residues. The DNA for the CDR3 is TGTGCCAGCAGCCAAGATAACAGGGCCAATGCTTTCTTT. It codes for CASSQDNRANAFF.

This clonotype was observed at least ten times. The V gene is TRBV20-1, the J gene TRBJ2-2, with 15 positions matching TRBD2. This CDR3 comprises 19 residues. The J segment lost 4 bases and the V segment lost 0 bases, leaving 9 bases of the junction unmatched. Looked up from germline, CDR1 is DFQATT and CDR2 is SNEGSKA (reference sequence). CDR3 DNA: TGCAGTGCTAGAGATCGAGGACTAGCGGGAGGGCGGAGCACCGGGGAGCTGTTTTTT. It specifies CSARDRGLAGGRSTGELFF.